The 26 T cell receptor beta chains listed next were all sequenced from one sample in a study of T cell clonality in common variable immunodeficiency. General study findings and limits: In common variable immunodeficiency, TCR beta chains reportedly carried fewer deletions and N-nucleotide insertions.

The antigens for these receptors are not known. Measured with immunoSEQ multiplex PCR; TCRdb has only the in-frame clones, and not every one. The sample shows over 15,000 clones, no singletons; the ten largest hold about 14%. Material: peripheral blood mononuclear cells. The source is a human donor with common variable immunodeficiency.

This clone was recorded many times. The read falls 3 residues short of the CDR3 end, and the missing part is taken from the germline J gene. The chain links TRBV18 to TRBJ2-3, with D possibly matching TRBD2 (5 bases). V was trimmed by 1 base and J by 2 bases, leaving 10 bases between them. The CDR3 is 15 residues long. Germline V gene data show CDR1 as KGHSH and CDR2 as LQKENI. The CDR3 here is CASSPLSGLTDTQYF. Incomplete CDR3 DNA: TGTGCCAGCTCACCACTATCTGGACTCACAGATACG.

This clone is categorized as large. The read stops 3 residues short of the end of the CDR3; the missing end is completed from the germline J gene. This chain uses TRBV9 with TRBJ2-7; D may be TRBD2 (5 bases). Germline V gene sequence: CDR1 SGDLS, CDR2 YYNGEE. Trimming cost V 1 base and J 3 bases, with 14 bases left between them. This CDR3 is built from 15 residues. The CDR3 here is CASSVTTGSGYEQYF. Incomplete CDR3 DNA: TGTGCCAGCAGCGTAACGACGGGGAGCGGCTACGAG. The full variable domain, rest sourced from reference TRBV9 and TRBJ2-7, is DSGVTQTPKHLITATGQRVTLRCSPRSGDLSVYWYQQSLDQGLQFLIQYYNGEERAKGNILERFSAQQFPDLHSELNLSSLELGDSALYFCASSVTTGSGYEQYFGPGTRLTVT.

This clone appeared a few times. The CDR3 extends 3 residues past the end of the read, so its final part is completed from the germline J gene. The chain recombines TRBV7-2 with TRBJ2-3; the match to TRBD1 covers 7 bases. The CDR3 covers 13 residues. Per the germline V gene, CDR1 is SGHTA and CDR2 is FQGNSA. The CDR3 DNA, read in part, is TGTGCCAGCAGCTTAGAGGGGGCGGGCGCG. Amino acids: CASSLEGAGA. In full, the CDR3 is CASSLEGAGAQYF.

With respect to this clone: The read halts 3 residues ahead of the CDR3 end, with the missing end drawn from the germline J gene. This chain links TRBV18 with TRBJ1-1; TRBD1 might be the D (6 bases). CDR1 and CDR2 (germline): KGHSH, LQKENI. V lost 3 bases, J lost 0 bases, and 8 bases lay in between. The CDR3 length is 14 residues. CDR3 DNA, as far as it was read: TGTGCCAGCTCACCGGCAGGGGTGAACACTGAA. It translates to CASSPAGVNTE. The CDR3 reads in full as CASSPAGVNTEAFF.

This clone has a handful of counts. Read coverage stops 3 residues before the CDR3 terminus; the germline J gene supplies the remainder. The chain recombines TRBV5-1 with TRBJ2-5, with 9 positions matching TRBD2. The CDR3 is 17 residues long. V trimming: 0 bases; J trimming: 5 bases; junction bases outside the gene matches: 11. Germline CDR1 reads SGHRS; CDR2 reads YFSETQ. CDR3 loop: CASSLGGGGASVETQYF. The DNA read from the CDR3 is TGCGCCAGCAGCTTGGGCGGCGGGGGGGCCTCGGTTGAGACC.

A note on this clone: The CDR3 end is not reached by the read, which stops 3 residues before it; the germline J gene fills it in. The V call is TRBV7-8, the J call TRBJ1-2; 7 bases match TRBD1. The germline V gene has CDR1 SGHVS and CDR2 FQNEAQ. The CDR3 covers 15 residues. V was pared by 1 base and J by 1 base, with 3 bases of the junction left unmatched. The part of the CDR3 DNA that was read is TGTGCCAGCAGCTTAGGTCCAGGGGGTAACTATGGC. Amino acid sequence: CASSLGPGGNYG. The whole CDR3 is CASSLGPGGNYGYTF.

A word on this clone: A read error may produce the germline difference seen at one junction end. The sequenced CDR3 bases are TGTCCCAGCAGCCTAGCGGGATTGGGGAATGAG. Its translation: CPSSLAGLGNE. The entire CDR3 sequence reads CPSSLAGLGNEQFF. The chain uses TRBV7-3 and TRBJ2-1, with 9 bases lining up with TRBD2. The read gets to within 3 residues of the CDR3 end, and the germline J gene fills in the rest. CDR3 size: 14 residues. Germline loops: CDR1 SGHTA, CDR2 FQGTGA. Full variable domain (outside the CDR3, taken from reference TRBV7-3 and TRBJ2-1): GAGVSQTPSNKVTEKGKYVELRCDPISGHTALYWYRQSLGQGPEFLIYFQGTGAADDSGLPNDRFFAVRPEGSVSTLKIQRTERGDSAVYLCPSSLAGLGNEQFFGPGTRLTVL.

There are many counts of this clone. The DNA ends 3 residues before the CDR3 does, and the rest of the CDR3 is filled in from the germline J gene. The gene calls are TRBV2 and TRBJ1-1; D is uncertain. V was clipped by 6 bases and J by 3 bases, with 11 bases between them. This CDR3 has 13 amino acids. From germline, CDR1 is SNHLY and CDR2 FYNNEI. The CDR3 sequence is CASRGPEDTEAFF. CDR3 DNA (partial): TGTGCCAGCAGGGGCCCGGAGGACACTGAA. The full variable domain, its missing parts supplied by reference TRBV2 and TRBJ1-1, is EPEVTQTPSHQVTQMGQEVILRCVPISNHLYFYWYRQILGQKVEFLVSFYNNEISEKSEIFDDQFSVERPDGSNFTLKIRSTKLEDSAMYFCASRGPEDTEAFFGQGTRLTVV.

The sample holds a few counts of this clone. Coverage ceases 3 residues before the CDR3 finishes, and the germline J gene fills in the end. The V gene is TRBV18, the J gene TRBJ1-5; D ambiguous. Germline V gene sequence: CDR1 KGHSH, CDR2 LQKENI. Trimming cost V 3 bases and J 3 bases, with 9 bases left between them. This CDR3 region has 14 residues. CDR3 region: CASSPYKDNQPQHF. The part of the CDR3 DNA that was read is TGTGCCAGCTCACCTTACAAAGACAATCAGCCC.

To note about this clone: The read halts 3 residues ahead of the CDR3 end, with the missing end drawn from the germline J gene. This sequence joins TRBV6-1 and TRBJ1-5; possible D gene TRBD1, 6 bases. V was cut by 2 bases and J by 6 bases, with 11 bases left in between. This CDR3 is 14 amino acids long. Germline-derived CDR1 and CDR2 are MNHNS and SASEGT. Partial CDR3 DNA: TGTGCCAGCAGTGAATTTGGGGGCACTCAGCCC. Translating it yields CASSEFGGTQP. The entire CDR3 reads CASSEFGGTQPQHF.

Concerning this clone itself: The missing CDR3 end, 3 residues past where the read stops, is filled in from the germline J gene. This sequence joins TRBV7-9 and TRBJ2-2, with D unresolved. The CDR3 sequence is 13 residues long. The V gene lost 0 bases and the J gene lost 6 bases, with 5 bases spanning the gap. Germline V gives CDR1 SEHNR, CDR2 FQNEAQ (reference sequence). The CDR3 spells CASSLARSGELFF. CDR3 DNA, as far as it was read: TGTGCCAGCAGCTTAGCTCGGTCCGGGGAG.

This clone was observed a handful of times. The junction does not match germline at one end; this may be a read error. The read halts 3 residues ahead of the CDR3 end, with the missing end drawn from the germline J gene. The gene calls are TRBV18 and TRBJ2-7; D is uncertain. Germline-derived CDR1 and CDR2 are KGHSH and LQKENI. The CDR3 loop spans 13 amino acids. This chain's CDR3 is CASSPFGFYEQYF. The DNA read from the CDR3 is TGTGCCAGTTCACCATTTGGCTTCTACGAG.

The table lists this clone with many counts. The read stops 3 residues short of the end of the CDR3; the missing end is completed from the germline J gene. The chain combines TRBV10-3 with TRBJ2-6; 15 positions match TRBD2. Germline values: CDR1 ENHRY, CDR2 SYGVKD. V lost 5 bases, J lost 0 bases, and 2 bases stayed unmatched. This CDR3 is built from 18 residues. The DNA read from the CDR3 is TGTGCCATCAGTAAGGGACTAGCGGGAGGCTCTGGGGCCAACGTC. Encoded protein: CAISKGLAGGSGANV. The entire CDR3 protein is CAISKGLAGGSGANVLTF.

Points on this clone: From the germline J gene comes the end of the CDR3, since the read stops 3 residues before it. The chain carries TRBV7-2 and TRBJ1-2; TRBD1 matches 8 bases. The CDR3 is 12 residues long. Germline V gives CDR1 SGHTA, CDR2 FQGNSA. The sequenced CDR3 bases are TGTGCCACCAAGACAGGGGCAAAAGGC. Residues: CATKTGAKG. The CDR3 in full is CATKTGAKGYTF.

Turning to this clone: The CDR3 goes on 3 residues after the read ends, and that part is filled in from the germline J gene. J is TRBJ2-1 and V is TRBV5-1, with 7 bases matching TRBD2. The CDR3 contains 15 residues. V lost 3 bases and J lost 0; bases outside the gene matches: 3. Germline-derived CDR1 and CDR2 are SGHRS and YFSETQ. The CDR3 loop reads CASSSSGASYNEQFF. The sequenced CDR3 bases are TGCGCCAGCAGCTCTAGCGGCGCCTCCTACAATGAG.

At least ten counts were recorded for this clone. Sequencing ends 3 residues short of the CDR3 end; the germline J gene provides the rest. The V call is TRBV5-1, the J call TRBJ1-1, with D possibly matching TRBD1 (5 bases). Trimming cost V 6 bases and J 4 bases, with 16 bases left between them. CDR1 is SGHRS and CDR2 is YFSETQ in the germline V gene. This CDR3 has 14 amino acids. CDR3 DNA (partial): TGCGCCAGCACCTGGGGGGACCAGAGCACTGAA. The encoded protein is CASTWGDQSTE. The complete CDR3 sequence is CASTWGDQSTEAFF.

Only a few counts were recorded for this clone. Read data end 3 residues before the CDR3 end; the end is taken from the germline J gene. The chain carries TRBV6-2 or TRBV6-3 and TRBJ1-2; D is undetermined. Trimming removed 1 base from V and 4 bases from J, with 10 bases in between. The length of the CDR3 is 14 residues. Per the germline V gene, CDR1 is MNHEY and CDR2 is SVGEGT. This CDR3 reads CASSYYEDFYGYTF. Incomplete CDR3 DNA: TGTGCCAGCAGTTACTACGAGGACTTCTATGGC.

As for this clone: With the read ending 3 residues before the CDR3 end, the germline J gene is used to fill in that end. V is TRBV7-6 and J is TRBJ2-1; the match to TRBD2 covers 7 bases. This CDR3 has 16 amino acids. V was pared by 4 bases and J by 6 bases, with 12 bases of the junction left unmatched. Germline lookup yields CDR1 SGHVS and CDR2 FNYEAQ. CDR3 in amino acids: CASSSEGRERGNEQFF. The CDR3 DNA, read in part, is TGTGCCAGCAGCTCGGAGGGGCGGGAGCGGGGCAATGAG.

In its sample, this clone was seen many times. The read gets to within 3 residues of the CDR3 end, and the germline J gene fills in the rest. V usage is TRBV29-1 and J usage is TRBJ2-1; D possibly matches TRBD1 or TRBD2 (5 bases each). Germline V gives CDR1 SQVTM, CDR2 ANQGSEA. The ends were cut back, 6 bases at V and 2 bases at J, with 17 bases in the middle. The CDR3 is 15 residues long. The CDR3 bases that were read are TGCAGCGTGCAAAGAGGGGCCGAGACCTACAATGAG. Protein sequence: CSVQRGAETYNE. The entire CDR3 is CSVQRGAETYNEQFF.

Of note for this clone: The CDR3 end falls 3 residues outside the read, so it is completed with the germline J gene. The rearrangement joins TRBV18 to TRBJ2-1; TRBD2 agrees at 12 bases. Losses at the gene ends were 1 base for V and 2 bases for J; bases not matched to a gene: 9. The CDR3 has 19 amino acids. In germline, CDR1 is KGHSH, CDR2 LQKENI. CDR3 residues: CASSPRGLAGGTAYNEQFF. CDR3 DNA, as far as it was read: TGTGCCAGCTCACCACGCGGGCTAGCGGGGGGGACGGCCTACAATGAG.

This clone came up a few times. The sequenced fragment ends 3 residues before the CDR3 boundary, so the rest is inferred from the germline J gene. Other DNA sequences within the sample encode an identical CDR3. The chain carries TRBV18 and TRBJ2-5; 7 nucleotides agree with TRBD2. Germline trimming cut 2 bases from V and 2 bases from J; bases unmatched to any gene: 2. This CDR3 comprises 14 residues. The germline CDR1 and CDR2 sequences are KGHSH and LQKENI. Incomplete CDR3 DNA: TGTGCCAGCTCACCAGCAGCGGGGCAAGAGACC. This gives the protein CASSPAAGQET. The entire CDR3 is CASSPAAGQETQYF.

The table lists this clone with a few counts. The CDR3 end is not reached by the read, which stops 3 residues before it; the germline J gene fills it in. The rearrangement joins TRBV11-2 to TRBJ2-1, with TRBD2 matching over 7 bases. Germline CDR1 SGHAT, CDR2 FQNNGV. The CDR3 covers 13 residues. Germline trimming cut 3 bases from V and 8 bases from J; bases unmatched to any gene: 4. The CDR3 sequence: CASSFPGRDEQFF. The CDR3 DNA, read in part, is TGTGCCAGCAGCTTCCCAGGGAGGGATGAG.

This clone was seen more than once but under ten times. CDR3 in amino acids: CASSESGGAYNEQFF. CDR3 DNA (partial): TGTGCCAGCAGTGAATCGGGGGGGGCCTACAATGAG. The chain couples TRBV2 to TRBJ2-1, with 8 bases identical to TRBD2. The CDR3 end falls 3 residues outside the read, so it is completed with the germline J gene. The CDR3 spans 15 residues. V trimming: 2 bases; J trimming: 2 bases; junction bases outside the gene matches: 2. The germline V gene encodes CDR1 SNHLY and CDR2 FYNNEI.

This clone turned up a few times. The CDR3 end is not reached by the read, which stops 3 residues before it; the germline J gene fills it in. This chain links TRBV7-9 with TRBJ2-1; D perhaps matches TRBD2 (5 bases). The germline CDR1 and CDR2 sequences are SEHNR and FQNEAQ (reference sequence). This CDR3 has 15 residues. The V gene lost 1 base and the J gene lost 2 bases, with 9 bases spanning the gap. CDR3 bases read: TGTGCCAGCAGCTTAGTGCGGGCTACCTACAATGAG. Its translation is CASSLVRATYNE. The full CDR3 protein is CASSLVRATYNEQFF.

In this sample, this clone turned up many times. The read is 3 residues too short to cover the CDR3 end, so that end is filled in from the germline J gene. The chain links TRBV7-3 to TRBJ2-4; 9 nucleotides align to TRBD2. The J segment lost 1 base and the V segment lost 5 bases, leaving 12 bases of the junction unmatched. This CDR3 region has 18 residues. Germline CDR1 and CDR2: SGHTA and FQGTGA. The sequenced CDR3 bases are TGTGCCAGCAGCCCAACTGGCGGTGCGGGAGGGGCCAAAAACATT. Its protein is CASSPTGGAGGAKNI. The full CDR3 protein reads CASSPTGGAGGAKNIQYF.

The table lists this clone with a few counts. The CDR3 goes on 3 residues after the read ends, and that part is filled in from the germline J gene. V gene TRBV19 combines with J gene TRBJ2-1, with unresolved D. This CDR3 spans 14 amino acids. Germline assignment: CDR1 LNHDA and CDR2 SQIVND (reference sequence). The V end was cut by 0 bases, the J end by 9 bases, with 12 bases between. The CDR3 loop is CASSIDYPPGEQFF. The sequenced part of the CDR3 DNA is TGTGCCAGTAGTATAGATTACCCGCCGGGTGAG. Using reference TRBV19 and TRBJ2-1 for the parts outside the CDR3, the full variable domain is DGGITQSPKYLFRKEGQNVTLSCEQNLNHDAMYWYRQDPGQGLRLIYYSQIVNDFQKGDIAEGYSVSREKKESFPLTVTSAQKNPTAFYLCASSIDYPPGEQFFGPGTRLTVL.